The T cell receptor beta chain described here comes from a study of molecular identifiers for immune sequencing clone quantification. This clonotype was picked up many times. The antigen is unknown. MiXCR, applied by TCRdb to the PCR reads, yields one record per CDR3 protein. The table includes around 470,000 distinct CDR3 sequences, about a fifth detected once. Findings and limits, study-wide: Over 99% of CMV-specific effector molecules, but under 1% of naive ones, were in clones above 20 copies.

Germline CDR1 SGHRS, CDR2 YFSETQ. Between the trimmed V and J ends, which lost 4 bases and 5 bases, there was a span of 11 bases. This CDR3 comprises 13 residues. What was sequenced was naive CD8+ T cells from blood, with Jurkat cell RNA spiked in. The subset here: FACS-sorted CD8+CD4-CCR7+CD45RA+ naive T cells. V and J are TRBV5-1 and TRBJ2-3; perhaps TRBD2 as D (5 bases). The TCR originated in a human donor in good health. Some libraries in this study had Jurkat cell RNA spiked in. The CDR3, as DNA: TGCGCCAGCAGCGCCGGGGTCAAAGATACGCAGTATTTT. Protein product: CASSAGVKDTQYF.